The clone carrying this T cell receptor beta chain was counted only a few times. Its antigen is unknown. This specimen comes from a study of identical twins. Study observations and caveats: Possibly, invariant MAIT and iNKT cells partly confounded zero-insertion analyses. A lower insertion count was a feature of abundant cord blood beta clonotypes, with no such feature in memory repertoires.

Template switching created a universal primer site, and the cDNA included unique molecular identifiers. TCRdb ran MiXCR on the 5' RACE reads and lists one entry per CDR3 protein. Of approximately 240,000 distinct CDR3 sequences listed, roughly 13% are singletons. The CDR3 has 14 amino acids. From germline, CDR1 is SQVTM and CDR2 ANQGSEA. Trimming cost V 0 bases and J 2 bases, with 10 bases left between them. The clonotype originates from a woman between 18 and 30 years old in good health. The chain has TRBV29-1 and TRBJ1-2, with a possible D match to TRBD1 (5 bases). Sequenced: memory (CD45RO+) T cells sorted from blood. The CDR3 nucleotides are TGCAGCGTTGAAGATCGGGACCGCAACTATGGCTACACCTTC. Translating gives CSVEDRDRNYGYTF.